The next 14 T cell receptor beta chains were all read from a single sample in a study of spatial heterogeneity in lung cancer. Stated time point: blood at routine non-recurrence follow-up after resection. Via MiXCR, TCRdb re-called the 5' RACE reads, giving one row per CDR3 protein. This table holds around 44,000 distinct CDR3 sequences, roughly a tenth found once. This specimen consisted of PBMCs, obtained at follow-up. Every receptor here comes from a female donor with early-stage non-small cell lung cancer.

The rearrangement uses TRBV5-5 and TRBJ2-5; 7 positions match TRBD1. After removal of 1 base from V and 2 bases from J, the junction contained 2 bases not matched to a gene. The V gene's germline CDR1 is SGHKS and CDR2 YYEKEE (reference sequence). CDR3 length equals 14 residues. The DNA for the CDR3 is TGTGCCAGCAGCTTGTGGGGACAGCAAGAGACCCAGTACTTC. Encoded protein: CASSLWGQQETQYF.

This chain uses TRBV5-1 with TRBJ2-7; 12 bases are a match to TRBD1. J gave up 5 bases and V 2 bases, and 5 bases lay outside the gene matches. The CDR3 runs to 15 residues. Germline V gene sequence: CDR1 SGHRS, CDR2 YFSETQ. The CDR3 spells CASSFSGTGGHEQYF. Here the CDR3 DNA reads TGCGCCAGCAGCTTCTCCGGGACAGGGGGCCACGAGCAGTACTTC.

At least ten counts were recorded for this clonotype. The V and J genes are TRBV19 and TRBJ1-4; no firm D call. The V end lost 9 bases, the J end lost 0 bases, and 8 bases lay between the germline ends. Germline CDR1 and CDR2: LNHDA and SQIVND (reference sequence). The CDR3 sequence is 13 residues long. The CDR3 here is CASSLATNEKLFF. The CDR3 region has the DNA TGTGCCAGCTCCCTTGCAACTAATGAAAAACTGTTTTTT. Full variable domain (remainder filled in from reference TRBV19 and TRBJ1-4): DGGITQSPKYLFRKEGQNVTLSCEQNLNHDAMYWYRQDPGQGLRLIYYSQIVNDFQKGDIAEGYSVSREKKESFPLTVTSAQKNPTAFYLCASSLATNEKLFFGSGTQLSVL.

This rearrangement joins TRBV20-1 to TRBJ2-3; tentative D call: TRBD2 (6 bases). The germline gives CDR1 DFQATT, CDR2 SNEGSKA (reference sequence). V was cut by 1 base and J by 6 bases, with 14 bases left in between. The CDR3 has 14 residues. CDR3 protein: CSARGGTSGDTQYF. As DNA, the CDR3 is TGCAGTGCTAGAGGCGGGACCAGCGGGGATACGCAGTATTTT.

The gene calls are TRBV6-2 or TRBV6-3 and TRBJ2-7; TRBD1 is a possible D gene (6 bases). This CDR3 spans 11 amino acids. V was clipped by 8 bases and J by 3 bases, with 8 bases between them. CDR1 is MNHEY and CDR2 is SVGEGT in the germline V gene. The CDR3 coding sequence is TGTGCCAGCCGACAGGACTACGAGCAGTACGTC. Translation gives CASRQDYEQYV.

V and J are TRBV20-1 and TRBJ2-7; perhaps TRBD2 as D (5 bases). Germline V CDR1 and CDR2: DFQATT, SNEGSKA (reference sequence). This CDR3 is built from 14 residues. Between the trimmed V and J ends, which lost 2 bases and 2 bases, there was a span of 13 bases. The CDR3, as DNA: TGCAGTGCTAGATTCTCTAGCAGTACCTACGAGCAGTACTTC. Amino acids: CSARFSSSTYEQYF.

This clonotype has only a few counts. The chain is built from TRBV4-3 and TRBJ1-1, with 9 bases matching TRBD1. The J segment lost 4 bases and the V segment lost 2 bases, leaving 5 bases of the junction unmatched. Germline CDR1 LGHNA, CDR2 YSLEER. This CDR3 comprises 15 residues. DNA for the CDR3: TGCGCCAGCAGCCAAAAACAGGGGGCGCCCACTGAAGCTTTCTTT. Protein sequence: CASSQKQGAPTEAFF.

The chain carries TRBV7-2 and TRBJ2-2, with 8 bases identical to TRBD2. The junction had 11 bases not matched to a gene; V was cut back by 5 bases and J by 0 bases. Germline values: CDR1 SGHTA, CDR2 FQGNSA. This CDR3 spans 18 amino acids. CDR3 DNA: TGTGCCAGCAGCGCCACCTTGCGGGGGGCCTCGAACACCGGGGAGCTGTTTTTT. This translates into CASSATLRGASNTGELFF.

This clonotype was seen many times. The chain carries TRBV7-9 and TRBJ1-2; D unresolved. Germline values: CDR1 SEHNR, CDR2 FQNEAQ (reference sequence). The CDR3 length is 15 residues. Trimming took off 5 bases at V and 4 bases at J, with 17 bases between the two ends. The CDR3 protein is CASSPTGRTIYGYTF. CDR3 sequence (DNA): TGTGCCAGCAGCCCTACGGGCAGAACTATCTATGGCTACACCTTC.

The J gene is TRBJ2-2, the V gene TRBV7-3, with D unresolved. V lost 0 bases, J lost 3 bases, and 8 bases lay in between. This CDR3 spans 15 amino acids. CDR1 and CDR2 (germline): SGHTA, FQGTGA. The CDR3 DNA reads as TGTGCCAGCAGCTTAACAGGAACATACACCGGGGAGCTGTTTTTT. The encoded protein is CASSLTGTYTGELFF.

This clonotype was detected only once. The CDR3 DNA follows: TGTGCCAGCTGGGACTATTCCTACGAGCAGTACTTC. Its translation: CASWDYSYEQYF. The V call is TRBV2, the J call TRBJ2-7, with 7 bases identical to TRBD2. This CDR3 is built from 12 residues. Germline CDR1 SNHLY, CDR2 FYNNEI. V lost 8 bases and J lost 1; bases outside the gene matches: 2. The variable domain in full, completed from reference TRBV2 and TRBJ2-7, reads EPEVTQTPSHQVTQMGQEVILRCVPISNHLYFYWYRQILGQKVEFLVSFYNNEISEKSEIFDDQFSVERPDGSNFTLKIRSTKLEDSAMYFCASWDYSYEQYFGPGTRLTVT.

This clonotype was seen a handful of times. The rearrangement uses TRBV29-1 and TRBJ1-1, with TRBD1 matching over 8 bases. The V gene end was trimmed by 6 bases and the J gene end by 11 bases; junction bases not matched to a gene: 8. Germline assignment: CDR1 SQVTM and CDR2 ANQGSEA. CDR3 length: 11 amino acids. The CDR3 region is CSVGTGLSAFF. The DNA of the CDR3 is TGCAGCGTGGGGACAGGTCTGTCGGCTTTCTTT.

The chain employs TRBV7-3 and TRBJ2-3, with 8 positions matching TRBD2. J gave up 2 bases and V 3 bases, and 7 bases lay outside the gene matches. There are 16 residues in the CDR3. Germline V gene sequence: CDR1 SGHTA, CDR2 FQGTGA. The CDR3 DNA is TGTGCCAGCAGCTTCGATCGGGGGGGAATCACAGATACGCAGTATTTT. Translation: CASSFDRGGITDTQYF.

This clonotype was observed a few times. The V gene is TRBV6-2 or TRBV6-3, the J gene TRBJ1-5, with D tentatively TRBD1 (6 bases). The CDR3 has 15 amino acids. Trimming took 4 bases from V and 1 from J, leaving 11 bases between them. Germline values: CDR1 MNHEY, CDR2 SVGEGT. The CDR3 DNA follows: TGTGCCAGCAGTTCAGGGGTGACAAGCAATCAGCCCCAGCATTTT. It encodes CASSSGVTSNQPQHF.